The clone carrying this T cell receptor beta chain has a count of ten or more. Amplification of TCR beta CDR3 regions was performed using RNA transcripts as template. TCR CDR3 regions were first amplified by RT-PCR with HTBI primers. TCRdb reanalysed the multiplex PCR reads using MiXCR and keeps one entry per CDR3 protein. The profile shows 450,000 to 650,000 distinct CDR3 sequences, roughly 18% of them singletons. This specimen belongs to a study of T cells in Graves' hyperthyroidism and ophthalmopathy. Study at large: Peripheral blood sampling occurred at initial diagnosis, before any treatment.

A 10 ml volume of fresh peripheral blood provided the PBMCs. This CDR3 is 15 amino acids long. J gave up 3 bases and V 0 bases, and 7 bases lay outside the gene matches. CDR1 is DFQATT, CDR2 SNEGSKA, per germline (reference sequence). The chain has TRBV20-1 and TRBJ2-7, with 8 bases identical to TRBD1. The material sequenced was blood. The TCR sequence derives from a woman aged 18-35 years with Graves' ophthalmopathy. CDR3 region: CSARDPGGPSYEQYF. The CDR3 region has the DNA TGCAGTGCTAGAGATCCAGGGGGCCCAAGCTACGAGCAGTACTTC.